The next 32 T cell receptor beta chains were all read from a single sample in a study of T cell responses to AZD1222 COVID-19 vaccine. Libraries were prepared by immunoSEQ multiplex PCR; TCRdb keeps only in-frame clonotypes and omits some of them. The sample holds 140,000 to 150,000 clones; roughly 88% are singletons and the top ten take 8%. The source material was peripheral blood, sampled on day 0 of AZD1222 vaccination. The receptors come from an adult in good health.

The J gene is TRBJ2-6, the V gene TRBV2; 7 bases match TRBD1. Trimming cost V 7 bases and J 1 base; bases outside gene matches: 4. CDR3 size: 15 residues. Germline loops: CDR1 SNHLY, CDR2 FYNNEI. CDR3 in amino acids: CASTLQGSGANVLTF. The CDR3 bases are TGTGCCAGCACCCTACAGGGGTCTGGGGCCAACGTCCTGACTTTC.

The chain is built from TRBV11-2 and TRBJ2-1, with D unresolved. Germline V lookup: CDR1 SGHAT, CDR2 FQNNGV. Trimming took 5 bases from V and 4 from J, leaving 21 bases between them. This CDR3 spans 17 amino acids. CDR3 DNA: TGTGCCAGCAGCACGGTGCCACCTGGCGGCCCGTACAATGAGCAGTTCTTC. It codes for CASSTVPPGGPYNEQFF.

V is TRBV5-1 and J is TRBJ1-6, with 10 nucleotides matching TRBD1. The germline gives CDR1 SGHRS, CDR2 YFSETQ. V was pared by 4 bases and J by 7 bases, with 8 bases of the junction left unmatched. The CDR3 spans 16 residues. CDR3 loop: CASSPLPGQGNSPLHF. CDR3 bases: TGCGCCAGCAGCCCGTTACCGGGACAGGGGAATTCACCCCTCCACTTT.

J is TRBJ1-5 and V is TRBV4-2; TRBD1 aligns across 12 bases. This CDR3 comprises 18 residues. Unmatched junction bases numbered 13, after V lost 4 bases and J lost 6 bases. Germline V gene sequence: CDR1 LGHNA, CDR2 YNFKEQ. CDR3 protein: CASSLPEVGQGAFQPQHF. The CDR3 coding sequence is TGTGCCAGCAGCCTCCCAGAGGTGGGACAGGGGGCTTTTCAGCCCCAGCATTTT.

The V and J genes are TRBV11-2 and TRBJ1-1, with D perhaps TRBD1 (5 bases). This CDR3 has 15 residues. Germline lookup yields CDR1 SGHAT and CDR2 FQNNGV. Trimming left V 6 bases short and J 3 bases short, with 17 bases between. The CDR3 protein is CASSPPGGGHTEAFF. As DNA, the CDR3 is TGTGCCAGCAGTCCCCCTGGGGGAGGGCACACTGAAGCTTTCTTT.

The chain has TRBV3-1 (or the pseudogene TRBV3-2) and TRBJ2-2, with 7 bases matching TRBD1. V dropped 4 bases and J dropped 4; count of bases not matched to a gene: 3. Germline CDR1 is LGHDT and CDR2 is YNNKEL (reference sequence). CDR3 size: 14 residues. The CDR3 is CASSLGTVTGELFF. The CDR3 DNA follows: TGTGCCAGCAGCCTCGGGACAGTCACCGGGGAGCTGTTTTTT.

DNA for the CDR3: TGTGCCAGCAGTGAACGGAGTGGAAACACCATATATTTT. This translates into CASSERSGNTIYF. The gene calls are TRBV6-1 and TRBJ1-3; unclear D gene. Trimming removed 2 bases at V and 3 bases at J, with 5 bases between. The CDR3 is 13 amino acids. The germline gives CDR1 MNHNS, CDR2 SASEGT.

The chain recombines TRBV30 with TRBJ1-3, with D perhaps TRBD1 (6 bases). The ends were cut back, 3 bases at V and 4 bases at J, with 13 bases in the middle. This CDR3 is built from 14 residues. CDR1 is GTSNPN, CDR2 SVGIG, per germline (reference sequence). The CDR3 DNA reads TGTGCCTGGAGAGGGCAGGGGAACGGAAACACCATATATTTT. Translated, it gives CAWRGQGNGNTIYF.

V gene TRBV12-2 combines with J gene TRBJ2-5; the DNA was not compared with TRBD1, the D call given in the table. TRBV12-2 counts as a pseudogene. The CDR3 covers 14 residues. The CDR3 loop is CASRTRTGQETQYF. CDR3 DNA sequence: TGTGCAAGTCGCACTCGGACAGGGCAAGAGACCCAGTACTTC.

The J gene is TRBJ2-5, the V gene TRBV27; the D gene is possibly TRBD2 (6 bases). Looked up from germline, CDR1 is MNHEY and CDR2 is SMNVEV (reference sequence). With 6 bases removed from V and 5 bases from J, the gap between germline ends came to 19 bases. This CDR3 region has 15 residues. CDR3 residues: CASSLLGGILETQYF. The DNA of the CDR3 is TGTGCCAGCAGCCTCCTCGGAGGGATTTTGGAGACCCAGTACTTC.

The rearrangement links TRBV2 to TRBJ2-1; perhaps TRBD2 as D (6 bases). Germline V lookup: CDR1 SNHLY, CDR2 FYNNEI. Trimming took off 2 bases at V and 2 bases at J, with 10 bases between the two ends. This CDR3 region has 15 residues. The CDR3 coding sequence is TGTGCCAGCAGTGAACTAGCGTTACCCTACAATGAGCAGTTCTTC. Its translation: CASSELALPYNEQFF.

The V and J genes are TRBV15 and TRBJ2-1, with D perhaps matching TRBD2 (6 bases). Germline lookup yields CDR1 LNHNV and CDR2 YYDKDF (reference sequence). This CDR3 spans 15 amino acids. V dropped 1 base and J dropped 5 bases, with 12 bases sitting between them. This CDR3 is CATSRGREINNEQFF. For the CDR3, the DNA is TGTGCCACCAGCAGAGGTCGGGAGATCAACAATGAGCAGTTCTTC.

This CDR3 reads CSARGLGPLHF. Here the CDR3 DNA reads TGCAGTGCTAGAGGGCTCGGCCCCCTCCACTTT. The chain combines TRBV20-1 with TRBJ1-6; D is undetermined. V gave up 1 base and J gave up 13 bases, with 8 bases separating them. Germline V gene sequence: CDR1 DFQATT, CDR2 SNEGSKA (reference sequence). This CDR3 comprises 11 residues.

The J gene is TRBJ2-1, the V gene TRBV6-6; D unclear. Germline V gives CDR1 MNHNY, CDR2 SVGAGI (reference sequence). Trimming shortened V by 5 bases and J by 0 bases, and 14 bases separated the two germline ends. This CDR3 contains 16 residues. The CDR3 region has the DNA TGTGCCAGCAGTGCCTGGGCGTCACTCTCCTACAATGAGCAGTTCTTC. Translating gives CASSAWASLSYNEQFF.

The chain recombines TRBV3-1 (or the pseudogene TRBV3-2) with TRBJ1-3; D is unresolved. Germline-derived CDR1 and CDR2 are LGHDT and YNNKEL (reference sequence). This CDR3 comprises 13 residues. Trimming took off 3 bases at V and 2 bases at J, with 5 bases between the two ends. The CDR3, as DNA: TGTGCCAGCAGCCAGGGGACTGGAAACACCATATATTTT. This encodes CASSQGTGNTIYF.

The V gene is TRBV19, the J gene TRBJ2-5, with TRBD1 matching 11 bases. The CDR3 length is 16 residues. Germline loops: CDR1 LNHDA, CDR2 SQIVND (reference sequence). With V trimmed by 5 bases and J by 5 bases, 10 bases remained unmatched. CDR3 DNA: TGTGCCAGTAGTGGGAGCGGGACAGGGGGACAGGAGACCCAGTACTTC. This gives the protein CASSGSGTGGQETQYF.

The chain carries TRBV6-5 and TRBJ2-5, with a weak D call TRBD1 (6 bases). The CDR3 has 14 amino acids. Germline-derived CDR1 and CDR2 are MNHEY and SVGAGI. V dropped 8 bases and J dropped 4 bases, with 17 bases sitting between them. The CDR3 region has the DNA TGTGCCAGCGCCTTACAGGGCGCAGGAGAGACCCAGTACTTC. Its translation is CASALQGAGETQYF.

This clone was counted between two and nine times. The chain couples TRBV7-8 to TRBJ1-6; TRBD1 matches 8 bases. Germline values: CDR1 SGHVS, CDR2 FQNEAQ. V shed 5 bases and J 10 bases; nucleotides not matched to a gene: 7. The length of the CDR3 is 14 residues. CDR3 sequence reads: CASSLQGVGSPLHF. The CDR3 DNA sequence: TGTGCCAGCAGCCTACAGGGGGTCGGATCACCCCTCCACTTT.

This chain links TRBV4-1 with TRBJ1-5; D gene uncertain. Germline V gene lookup returns CDR1 MGHRA and CDR2 YSYEKL. This CDR3 is built from 16 residues. V gave up 1 base and J gave up 1 base, with 11 bases separating them. DNA of the CDR3: TGCGCCAGCAGCCAAGTTACGGGCCTAAGCAATCAGCCCCAGCATTTT. Protein sequence: CASSQVTGLSNQPQHF.

The rearrangement uses TRBV18 and TRBJ2-7, with 11 bases lining up with TRBD1. This CDR3 spans 14 amino acids. The V gene end was trimmed by 2 bases and the J gene end by 4 bases; junction bases not matched to a gene: 1. CDR1 and CDR2 from the germline V gene are KGHSH and LQKENI. The CDR3 nucleotides read TGTGCCAGCTCACCAGGGACAGGGGGTTACGAGCAGTACTTC. Protein: CASSPGTGGYEQYF.

CDR3 in amino acids: CASSPAGGGDQPQHF. The CDR3 DNA is TGTGCCAGCAGCCCCGCTGGCGGGGGAGATCAGCCCCAGCATTTT. The V and J genes are TRBV5-6 and TRBJ1-5, with D perhaps TRBD1 (5 bases). The CDR3 length is 15 residues. Trimming removed 4 bases at V and 5 bases at J, with 16 bases between. CDR1 and CDR2 from the germline V gene are SGHDT and YYEEEE. Drawing the rest from reference TRBV5-6 and TRBJ1-5, the complete variable domain is DAGVTQSPTHLIKTRGQQVTLRCSPKSGHDTVSWYQQALGQGPQFIFQYYEEEERQRGNFPDRFSGHQFPNYSSELNVNALLLGDSALYLCASSPAGGGDQPQHFGDGTRLSIL.

V usage is TRBV28 and J usage is TRBJ2-1, with 13 bases fitting TRBD2. With 3 bases clipped from V and 10 bases from J, the junction kept 6 bases outside the gene matches. CDR3 length: 15 amino acids. Germline CDR1 is MDHEN and CDR2 is SYDVKM. In nucleotides, the CDR3 is TGTGCCAGCAGTTTCCGGACTAGCGGGGGAACCGAGCAGTTCTTC. Translating it yields CASSFRTSGGTEQFF. The entire variable domain, with the rest obtained from reference TRBV28 and TRBJ2-1, is as follows: DVKVTQSSRYLVKRTGEKVFLECVQDMDHENMFWYRQDPGLGLRLIYFSYDVKMKEKGDIPEGYSVSREKKERFSLILESASTNQTSMYLCASSFRTSGGTEQFFGPGTRLTVL.

J is TRBJ1-2 and V is TRBV6-2 or TRBV6-3, with D tentatively TRBD1 (5 bases). The V end was cut by 4 bases, the J end by 4 bases, with 7 bases between. The CDR3 runs 12 residues. Looked up from germline, CDR1 is MNHEY and CDR2 is SVGEGT. CDR3 in amino acids: CASSLDTYGYTF. CDR3 nucleotide sequence: TGTGCCAGCAGTTTGGACACCTATGGCTACACCTTC.

The rearrangement uses TRBV6-5 and TRBJ2-7; perhaps TRBD1 as D (6 bases). The CDR3 totals 15 residues. V lost 8 bases and J lost 1, with 18 bases in between. Germline-derived CDR1 and CDR2 are MNHEY and SVGAGI. Here the CDR3 reads CASSPLFQGSYEQYF. In nucleotides, the CDR3 is TGTGCCAGCTCCCCACTATTCCAGGGGTCCTACGAGCAGTACTTC.

This clone was counted once. V usage is TRBV10-2 and J usage is TRBJ2-7; 7 bases match TRBD1. Germline V lookup: CDR1 WSHSY, CDR2 SAAADI. The junction had 3 bases not matched to a gene; V was cut back by 7 bases and J by 3 bases. This CDR3 comprises 12 residues. The CDR3 region has the DNA TGCGCCAGCATGACAGGGTTCTACGAGCAGTACTTC. Its translation: CASMTGFYEQYF.

V is TRBV30 and J is TRBJ1-1; D not certain. The V gene's germline CDR1 is GTSNPN and CDR2 SVGIG (reference sequence). V was clipped by 7 bases and J by 1 base, with 13 bases between them. CDR3 size: 13 residues. The CDR3 protein is CASRRAGNTEAFF. The CDR3 DNA sequence: TGTGCCTCCCGTCGAGCGGGGAACACTGAAGCTTTCTTT.

V gene TRBV5-1 combines with J gene TRBJ2-7; 9 bases line up with TRBD2. Germline assignment: CDR1 SGHRS and CDR2 YFSETQ. The CDR3 covers 17 residues. The J segment lost 4 bases and the V segment lost 0 bases, leaving 11 bases of the junction unmatched. CDR3 DNA sequence: TGCGCCAGCAGCTTGGGACTAGCGGAGCCGGGGGCATACGAGCAGTACTTC. Encoded protein: CASSLGLAEPGAYEQYF.

The chain couples TRBV24-1 to TRBJ2-3, with a possible D match to TRBD1 (6 bases). V gave up 7 bases and J gave up 0 bases, with 7 bases separating them. There are 13 residues in the CDR3. Germline values: CDR1 KGHDR, CDR2 SFDVKD. In DNA form, the CDR3 reads TGTGCCACCAGGGACAGCAGCACAGATACGCAGTATTTT. Encoded protein: CATRDSSTDTQYF.

About this clone itself: This sample includes further DNA sequences coding for the same CDR3. The chain uses TRBV3-1 (or the pseudogene TRBV3-2) and TRBJ2-7, with unresolved D. Germline V gene data show CDR1 as LGHDT and CDR2 as YNNKEL (reference sequence). The CDR3 is made up of 11 amino acids. The V end was cut by 1 base, the J end by 7 bases, with 5 bases between. The DNA for the CDR3 is TGTGCCAGCAGCCAAGTCGGAGAGCAGTACTTC. It specifies CASSQVGEQYF.

This chain joins TRBV9 and TRBJ1-3; D is unclear. There are 13 residues in the CDR3. Germline V CDR1 and CDR2: SGDLS, YYNGEE. Trimming removed 2 bases from V and 8 bases from J, with 11 bases in between. The CDR3 sequence: CASSVDTSDTIYF. In DNA form, the CDR3 reads TGTGCCAGCAGCGTCGACACATCAGACACCATATATTTT.

The chain couples TRBV4-1 to TRBJ1-5; D uncertain. The germline V and J ends were trimmed by 1 base and 1 base, with 11 bases remaining between them. This CDR3 spans 16 amino acids. Germline V gene sequence: CDR1 MGHRA, CDR2 YSYEKL. CDR3 nucleotide sequence: TGCGCCAGCAGCCAAGGGACCATCGCGAGCAATCAGCCCCAGCATTTT. It encodes CASSQGTIASNQPQHF.

The rearrangement links TRBV7-2 to TRBJ1-6; D possibly corresponds to TRBD1 (6 bases). The CDR3 consists of 13 residues. Germline values: CDR1 SGHTA, CDR2 FQGNSA. Deletions cut 5 bases from V and 7 bases from J, with 9 bases between. Here the CDR3 reads CASSLTGNSPLHF. The CDR3, as DNA: TGTGCCAGCAGCCTCACAGGGAATTCACCCCTCCACTTT.